A selection of T cell receptor beta chains follows, all from one sample in a study of cytomegalovirus exposure and HLA in healthy donors. Produced via immunoSEQ multiplex PCR; TCRdb's table is partial and in-frame only. The sample records 100,000 or so clones, 75% to 85% being singletons. Sequencing used PBMCs. The receptor source for this set is a man aged 30-40 years in good health and CMV-seronegative. Each CDR3 is given without its conserved first and last residue.

v_gene,len,CDR3aa
TRBV6-1,12,ASLPGQGVGKLF
TRBV4-1,13,ASSQDVATGEAQY
TRBV5-1,12,ASSLGVEGQPQH
TRBV7-2,15,ASSLGSGGGATDTQY
TRBV5-1,13,ASSLNLAGYNEQF
TRBV4-2,13,ASSHPGQGEPQAF
TRBV27,11,ASRKGWNQPQH
TRBV21-1,15,ASRPPGQGLGAGELF
TRBV30,12,AWMGDRATDTQY
TRBV5-1,14,ASSLWGGRDTGELF
TRBV15,16,ATSREAPSGGITGELF
TRBV30,13,AWSRPYRFNQPQH
TRBV12-5,12,ASGIAGASYEQY
TRBV4-1,13,ASSQDDRQNQPQH
TRBV7-6,12,ASSLSGLAGEAF
TRBV2,14,ASSGWAGGWANVLT